Listed here are 5 T cell receptor beta chains from one sample, sequenced in a study of blood T cells in healthy people across ages. A sample-barcoded 5' primer and a J-beta primer mix were used in a second PCR of roughly 7 to 12 cycles. MiXCR, run by TCRdb on the 5' RACE reads, gives a single entry per CDR3 protein. The profile shows around 1.5 million distinct CDR3 sequences, about 31% of them singletons. The sequencing input was blood. Every receptor here comes from a woman aged 25-40 years in good health.

In its sample, this clonotype was seen once. The rearrangement links TRBV7-9 to TRBJ2-6, with a possible D match to TRBD2 (6 bases). V was shortened by 3 bases and J by 9 bases, with 6 bases between the two germline ends. Germline values: CDR1 SEHNR, CDR2 FQNEAQ (reference sequence). The CDR3 covers 12 residues. CDR3 in DNA: TGTGCCAGCAGCTTGGGAGGCAACGTCCTGACTTTC. Protein product: CASSLGGNVLTF.

This clonotype occurred a few times. V gene TRBV7-9 combines with J gene TRBJ2-7, with D possibly being TRBD1 (5 bases). The CDR3 has 16 amino acids. Per germline, CDR1 SEHNR and CDR2 FQNEAQ (reference sequence). Between the trimmed V and J ends, which lost 1 base and 0 bases, there was a span of 13 bases. The CDR3 sequence: CASSLGGDRDSYEQYF. CDR3 DNA sequence: TGTGCCAGCAGCTTAGGAGGCGACAGAGACTCCTACGAGCAGTACTTC.

The chain has TRBV5-1 and TRBJ1-2, with D tentatively TRBD1 (5 bases). The CDR3 covers 15 residues. V lost 1 base, J lost 4 bases, and 14 bases lay in between. The germline V gene has CDR1 SGHRS and CDR2 YFSETQ. The CDR3 nucleotides are TGCGCCAGCAGCTTGACCACAGGTATCTCCTATGGCTACACCTTC. Translation: CASSLTTGISYGYTF.

The chain couples TRBV20-1 to TRBJ1-6, with unresolved D. The ends were cut back, 1 base at V and 1 base at J, with 11 bases in the middle. CDR1 and CDR2 (germline): DFQATT, SNEGSKA (reference sequence). The CDR3 has 16 amino acids. The CDR3 sequence is CSARADDRSYNSPLHF. The CDR3 nucleotides read TGCAGTGCTAGAGCAGATGATAGATCCTATAATTCACCCCTCCACTTT.

This sequence joins TRBV9 and TRBJ2-6; 9 bases line up with TRBD2. This CDR3 contains 17 residues. Per the germline V gene, CDR1 is SGDLS and CDR2 is YYNGEE. With 2 bases clipped from V and 1 base from J, the junction kept 4 bases outside the gene matches. CDR3 in DNA: TGTGCCAGCAGCGTCGGCGGGAGGGTGTCTGGGGCCAACGTCCTGACTTTC. Protein product: CASSVGGRVSGANVLTF.